These T cell receptor beta chains were read from a single sample in a study of T cell responses to AZD1222 COVID-19 vaccine. The table came from immunoSEQ multiplex PCR; TCRdb's copy has only in-frame clones and leaves some out. The sample includes over 65,000 clones, around nine tenths of them seen just once. This specimen consisted of peripheral blood, obtained 28 days after the second AZD1222 dose. These receptor sequences come from an adult who received the AZD1222 COVID-19 vaccine. CDR3s include the opening cysteine and the closing phenylalanine or tryptophan. A D gene is named only where the DNA matches it firmly. The size of a clone is reported for some rows only, either as once, few or many, or as a class for expanded clones.

v_call	d_call	clone_size	j_call	cdr3_nt	cdr3_aa
TRBV4-1	.	.	TRBJ1-4	TGCGCCAGCAGCCAAAAGAGCAGGGAATTGGGAGAAAAACTGTTTTTT	CASSQKSRELGEKLFF
TRBV4-3	TRBD1	.	TRBJ1-6	TGCGCCAGCAGCCTCGCGGGGACAGGGAATTCACCCCTCCACTTT	CASSLAGTGNSPLHF
TRBV9	.	.	TRBJ2-2	TGTGCCAGCAGTATCTCAGGGACCGGGGAGCTGTTTTTT	CASSISGTGELFF
TRBV7-2	TRBD2	.	TRBJ2-1	TGTGCCAGCAGCTTAGTTAGCGGGTGGGACAATGAGCAGTTCTTC	CASSLVSGWDNEQFF
TRBV10-3	TRBD2	.	TRBJ2-1	TGTGCCATCAGTGGGCTAGCGGGTTCCAATGAGCAGTTCTTC	CAISGLAGSNEQFF
TRBV9	.	.	TRBJ2-3	TGTGCCAGCAGCGTAGTGGGGCATGGAGATACGCAGTATTTT	CASSVVGHGDTQYF
TRBV25-1	.	.	TRBJ1-2	TGTGCCAGCAGAAATATGGGAGACAGTTATGGCTACACCTTC	CASRNMGDSYGYTF
TRBV15	.	.	TRBJ1-5	TGTGCCACCAGCCCGAACCTTCCGACCTGGGAGGGCAATCAGCCCCAGCATTTT	CATSPNLPTWEGNQPQHF
TRBV3-1/TRBV3-2	.	.	TRBJ1-3	TGTGCCAGCAGCCAAGATCAGAATAGCAGGTTCTCTGGAAACACCATATATTTT	CASSQDQNSRFSGNTIYF
TRBV2	.	.	TRBJ1-1	TGTGCCAGCGCCTACTACGGGACAACTAACACTGAAGCTTTCTTT	CASAYYGTTNTEAFF
TRBV9	.	.	TRBJ2-3	TGTGCCAGCAGCGTAGGGGGCACAGATACGCAGTATTTT	CASSVGGTDTQYF
TRBV7-3	.	.	TRBJ2-7	TGTGCCAGCAGCCAATCTCGGGGGTACGAGCAGTACTTC	CASSQSRGYEQYF
TRBV18	.	.	TRBJ2-7	TGTGCCAGCTCACCACCGGCCTCCTACGAGCAGTACTTC	CASSPPASYEQYF
TRBV19	.	.	TRBJ2-1	TGTGCCAGTAGTTCGTCAACAGCGATCTCCTACAATGAGCAGTTCTTC	CASSSSTAISYNEQFF
TRBV2	TRBD2	.	TRBJ2-5	TGTGCGCTCGGGGCGGGGGGGCCGCGAGAGACCCAGTACTTC	CALGAGGPRETQYF
TRBV2	TRBD1	.	TRBJ1-1	TGTGCCAGCACAACCGACAGGGGAACGTACACTGAAGCTTTCTTT	CASTTDRGTYTEAFF
TRBV6-4	TRBD2	.	TRBJ2-3	TGTGCCAGCAGTGGACTAGCGGGGGGCACAGATACGCAGTATTTT	CASSGLAGGTDTQYF
TRBV4-1	TRBD1	.	TRBJ1-2	TGCGCCAGCAGCCATGGGACAGGGGGGGACTATGGCTACACCTTC	CASSHGTGGDYGYTF
TRBV9	.	once	TRBJ1-2	TGTGCCAGCAGCGGCCCCAGGGACGGCTACACCTTC	CASSGPRDGYTF
TRBV29-1	TRBD1	.	TRBJ2-7	TGCAGCGTGGACCCCGGGACAGGGACTTACGAGCAGTACTTC	CSVDPGTGTYEQYF
TRBV11-3	.	.	TRBJ2-5	TGTGCCAGCAGCTTAGGGACTACCGAGACCCAGTACTTC	CASSLGTTETQYF
TRBV30	.	few	TRBJ1-4	TGTGCCTGGAATTTTCGAAGCCGGGGAGAAAAACTGTTTTTT	CAWNFRSRGEKLFF
TRBV19	TRBD1	.	TRBJ2-5	TGTGCCAGTAGTGTAGGGGACAGGGGAGGGGGAGAGACCCAGTACTTC	CASSVGDRGGGETQYF
TRBV13	.	.	TRBJ2-7	TGTGCCAGCAGCCCACTCTCGGCTCTAGGAAACTACGAGCAGTACTTC	CASSPLSALGNYEQYF
TRBV7-3	TRBD1	.	TRBJ2-1	TGTGCCAGCAGCCCCGGACAGGGGTCCTACAATGAGCAGTTCTTC	CASSPGQGSYNEQFF
TRBV5-6	.	.	TRBJ1-2	TGTGCCAGCAGCTTGGATACAGACCTAGATGGCTACACCTTC	CASSLDTDLDGYTF
TRBV5-5	.	.	TRBJ2-4	TGTGCCAGCAGCTTGGCGGGGGCCAAAAACATTCAGTACTTC	CASSLAGAKNIQYF
TRBV10-2	TRBD1	.	TRBJ2-5	TGCGCCAGCAGTGGACAGGGTAGCGAGGGAGAGACCCAGTACTTC	CASSGQGSEGETQYF
TRBV23-1	TRBD1	.	TRBJ1-6	TGCGCCAGCAGTCTCCACCGACCGGGACAGCCTATGACCTATAATTCACCCCTCCACTTT	CASSLHRPGQPMTYNSPLHF
TRBV7-2	TRBD1	.	TRBJ2-2	TGTGCCAGCAGCTTAAAGACAGGGGCCGGGGAGCTGTTTTTT	CASSLKTGAGELFF
TRBV6-5	TRBD1	.	TRBJ1-5	TGTGCCAGCACCGACAGGGGTGGCAATCAGCCCCAGCATTTT	CASTDRGGNQPQHF
TRBV7-2	.	.	TRBJ1-3	TGTGCCAGCAGCCTTCAATCAGGGGCGGGAAACACCATATATTTT	CASSLQSGAGNTIYF
TRBV3-1/TRBV3-2	.	.	TRBJ2-2	TGTGCCAGCAGCCAAGGAGGGAACACCGGGGAGCTGTTTTTT	CASSQGGNTGELFF
TRBV4-1	.	.	TRBJ2-3	TGCGCCAGCAGCCAAGCGAATCCCCTGGATACGCAGTATTTT	CASSQANPLDTQYF
TRBV19	.	once	TRBJ2-4	TGTGCCAGTAGTATGCTGGGGGTAGCCAAAAACATTCAGTACTTC	CASSMLGVAKNIQYF
TRBV3-1/TRBV3-2	.	.	TRBJ1-2	TGTGCCAGCAGCCAAGATCTGCGGGGCCCCACCTTC	CASSQDLRGPTF
TRBV7-2	TRBD2	.	TRBJ2-7	TGTGCCAGCAGCTTAACCCGGGGGGGTGCAGACGAGCAGTACTTC	CASSLTRGGADEQYF
TRBV6-5	TRBD2	.	TRBJ2-3	TGTGCCAGCAGTTCCCCTAGCGGTATGGCAGATACGCAGTATTTT	CASSSPSGMADTQYF
TRBV4-1	.	few	TRBJ1-2	TGCGCCAGCAGCCAAGAGGCAGGGGCGGTCTATGGCTACACCTTC	CASSQEAGAVYGYTF
TRBV6-4	.	.	TRBJ2-2	TGTGCCAGCATAGGAGTGCCGCTGGAGCTGTTTTTT	CASIGVPLELFF
TRBV25-1	TRBD1	.	TRBJ1-1	TGTGCCAGCAGTGGAGGGGGCCTCACTGAAGCTTTCTTT	CASSGGGLTEAFF
TRBV18	.	.	TRBJ1-1	TGTGCCAGCTCGCCCACGACCGGGAACACTGAAGCTTTCTTT	CASSPTTGNTEAFF
TRBV29-1	.	once	TRBJ1-3	TGCAGCGTTGAATTGTTGCTACCCTCTGGAAACACCATATATTTT	CSVELLLPSGNTIYF
TRBV4-3	TRBD2	.	TRBJ2-3	TGCGCCAGCAGCCATGATCTTGGACTAGCGAACACAGATACGCAGTATTTT	CASSHDLGLANTDTQYF
TRBV13	.	.	TRBJ2-1	TGTGCCAGCAGCTTATATGGGGCCTACAATGAGCAGTTCTTC	CASSLYGAYNEQFF
TRBV6-2/TRBV6-3	TRBD2	.	TRBJ2-7	TGTGCCAGCAGTCCCACCCACAAGCGGGGGGACGAGCAGTACTTC	CASSPTHKRGDEQYF
TRBV29-1	TRBD1	.	TRBJ1-3	TGCAGCGTTGTACAGGGGACTGGAAACACCATATATTTT	CSVVQGTGNTIYF
TRBV3-1/TRBV3-2	.	once	TRBJ2-2	TGTGCCAGCAGCCAACAGACGAACACCGGGGAGCTGTTTTTT	CASSQQTNTGELFF
TRBV6-7	.	few	TRBJ2-7	TGTGCCAGCAGAGCACAGGGTCATCACGAGCAGTACTTC	CASRAQGHHEQYF
TRBV12-5	.	.	TRBJ2-5	TGTGCTAGTCAGCTCGGGGAAGAGACCCAGTACTTC	CASQLGEETQYF
TRBV9	.	.	TRBJ2-5	TGTGCCAGCAGCGTAGACACTGAAGAGACCCAGTACTTC	CASSVDTEETQYF
TRBV19	.	.	TRBJ2-7	TGTGCCAGTAGTATAATAACCGGGGGACCCTACGAGCAGTACTTC	CASSIITGGPYEQYF
TRBV7-9	TRBD1	.	TRBJ2-7	TGTGCCAGCAGCTTAGGATGGACAGGGGGTGGGTACGAGCAGTACTTC	CASSLGWTGGGYEQYF
TRBV28	.	.	TRBJ2-1	TGTGCCAGTGTATATAGCGGAACTTACAATGAGCAGTTCTTC	CASVYSGTYNEQFF